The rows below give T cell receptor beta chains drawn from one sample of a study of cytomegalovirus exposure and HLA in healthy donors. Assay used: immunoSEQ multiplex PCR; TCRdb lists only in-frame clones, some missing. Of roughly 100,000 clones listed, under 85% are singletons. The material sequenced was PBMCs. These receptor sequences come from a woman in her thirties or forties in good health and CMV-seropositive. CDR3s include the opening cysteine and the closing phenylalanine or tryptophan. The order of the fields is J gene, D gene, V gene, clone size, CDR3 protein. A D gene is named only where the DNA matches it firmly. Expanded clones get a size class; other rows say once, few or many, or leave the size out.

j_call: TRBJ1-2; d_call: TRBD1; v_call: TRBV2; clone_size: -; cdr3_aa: CASSALAPGQGDGYTF
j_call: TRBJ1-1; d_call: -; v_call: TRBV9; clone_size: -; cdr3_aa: CASSAQNAEAFF
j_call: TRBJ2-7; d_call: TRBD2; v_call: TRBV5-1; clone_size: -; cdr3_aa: CASREGTSVISTYEQYF
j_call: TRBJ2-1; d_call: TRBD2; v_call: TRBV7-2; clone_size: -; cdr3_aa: CASSFPSGRGNEQFF
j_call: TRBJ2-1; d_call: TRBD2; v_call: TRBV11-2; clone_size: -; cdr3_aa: CASSSAGLRGNEQFF
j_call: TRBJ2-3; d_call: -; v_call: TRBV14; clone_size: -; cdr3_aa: CASSQVRGTDTQYF
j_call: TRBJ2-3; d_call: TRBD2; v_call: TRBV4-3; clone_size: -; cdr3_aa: CASSQLAGGGTDTQYF
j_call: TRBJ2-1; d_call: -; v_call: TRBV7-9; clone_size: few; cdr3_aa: CASSPRSGGGQYNEQFF
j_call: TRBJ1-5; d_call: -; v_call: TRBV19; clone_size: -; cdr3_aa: CASSIRDTNQPQHF
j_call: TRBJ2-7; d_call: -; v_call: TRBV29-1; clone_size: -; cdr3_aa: CSVEDLTDPLSYEQYF
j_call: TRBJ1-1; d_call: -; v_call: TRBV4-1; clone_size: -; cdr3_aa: CASSQVSGDGDAEAFF
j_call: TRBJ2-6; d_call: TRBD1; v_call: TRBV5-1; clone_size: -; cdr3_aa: CASSSGTGGSGANVLTF
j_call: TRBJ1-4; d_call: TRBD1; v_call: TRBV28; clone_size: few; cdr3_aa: CASSFTVGGAREKLFF
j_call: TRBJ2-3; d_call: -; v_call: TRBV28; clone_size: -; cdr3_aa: CASRDSSTDTQYF
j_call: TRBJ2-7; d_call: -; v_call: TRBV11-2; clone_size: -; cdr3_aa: CASSSDLWSGYEQYF
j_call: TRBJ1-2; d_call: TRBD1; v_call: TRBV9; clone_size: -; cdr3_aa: CASSVGRQGNYGYTF
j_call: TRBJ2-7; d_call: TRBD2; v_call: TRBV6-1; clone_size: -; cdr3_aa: CASSGGLAGGRSSYEQYF
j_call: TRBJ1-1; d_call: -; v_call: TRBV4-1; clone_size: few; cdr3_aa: CASSSLGGNTEAFF
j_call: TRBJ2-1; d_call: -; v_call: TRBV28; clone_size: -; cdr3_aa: CASSLRGTYNEQFF
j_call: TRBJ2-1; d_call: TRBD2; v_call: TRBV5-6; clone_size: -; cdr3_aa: CASSVGLGEGIEQFF
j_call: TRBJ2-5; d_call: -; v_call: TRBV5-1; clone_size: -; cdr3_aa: CASSLGGGETQYF
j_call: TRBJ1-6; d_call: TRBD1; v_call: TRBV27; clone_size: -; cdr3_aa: CASSPYRGVNPLHF